Shown below are 27 T cell receptor beta chains from a single sample sequenced in a study of blood T cell repertoires in COVID-19. The table came from immunoSEQ multiplex PCR; TCRdb's copy has only in-frame clones and leaves some out. The sample gives under 250,000 clones, approximately 91% of which show up once; roughly a sixth is in the top ten. The sequenced sample was peripheral blood. All receptors come from a man aged 50-60 years with COVID-19, enrolled during active disease.

In DNA, the CDR3 is TGCGCCAGCAGCTTAGGCGGGGTCAAAGCTTTCTTT. This gives the protein CASSLGGVKAFF. The rearrangement links TRBV5-1 to TRBJ1-1; D uncertain. CDR1 is SGHRS, CDR2 YFSETQ, per germline. Trimming removed 2 bases at V and 9 bases at J, with 11 bases between. The CDR3 is 12 amino acids.

The V call is TRBV2, the J call TRBJ1-2; the D is unclear. Germline V lookup: CDR1 SNHLY, CDR2 FYNNEI. The CDR3 extends over 15 amino acids. Trimming pared 3 bases from V and 0 bases from J, leaving 11 bases between. The CDR3 region is CASSDSPFPNYGYTF. DNA for the CDR3: TGTGCCAGCAGTGATAGTCCGTTCCCTAACTATGGCTACACCTTC.

The chain recombines TRBV7-2 with TRBJ2-7; TRBD1 agrees at 10 bases. V lost 5 bases to trimming and J lost 5 bases; unmatched junction nucleotides: 9. The CDR3 loop spans 15 amino acids. Germline V gene data show CDR1 as SGHTA and CDR2 as FQGNSA. Here the CDR3 DNA reads TGTGCCAGCAGCCTTGGACAGGGGGTTGTCCACGAGCAGTACTTC. It yields the protein CASSLGQGVVHEQYF.

The chain joins TRBV28 to TRBJ1-5, with D uncertain. CDR1 is MDHEN, CDR2 SYDVKM, per germline. V was cut by 3 bases and J by 5 bases, with 11 bases left in between. The CDR3 has 14 residues. The CDR3 DNA sequence: TGTGCCAGCAGTTTTGCCAGGATTGATCAGCCCCAGCATTTT. Protein sequence: CASSFARIDQPQHF.

This chain's CDR3 is CASRQTGGTEAFF. The CDR3 region has the DNA TGTGCCAGCAGGCAAACAGGGGGCACTGAAGCTTTCTTT. The chain links TRBV6-5 to TRBJ1-1; 8 bases line up with TRBD1. This CDR3 spans 13 amino acids. Losses at the gene ends were 6 bases for V and 4 bases for J; bases not matched to a gene: 4. Germline CDR1 is MNHEY and CDR2 is SVGAGI.

Concerning this clone: Germline and junction disagree at one end, which may indicate a read error. The chain joins TRBV7-7 to TRBJ2-3; 11 positions agree with TRBD2. CDR1 is SSHAT and CDR2 is FNYEAQ in the germline V gene (reference sequence). The CDR3 has 15 residues. The CDR3 DNA reads TGTGCTAGCAGCTCTAGCGGGAGGTTGGCAGATACGCAGTATTTT. It encodes CASSSSGRLADTQYF. The complete variable domain, with remaining parts taken from reference TRBV7-7 and TRBJ2-3, reads GAGVSQSPRYKVTKRGQDVTLRCDPISSHATLYWYQQALGQGPEFLTYFNYEAQPDKSGLPSDRFSAERPEGSISTLTIQRTEQRDSAMYRCASSSSGRLADTQYFGPGTRLTVL.

The V call is TRBV20-1, the J call TRBJ2-7; D gene ambiguous. The V end was cut by 3 bases, the J end by 3 bases, with 12 bases between. The CDR3 has 13 residues. The germline gives CDR1 DFQATT, CDR2 SNEGSKA (reference sequence). The CDR3 sequence: CSASDLSGYEQYF. CDR3 nucleotides: TGCAGTGCTAGTGACCTATCGGGCTACGAGCAGTACTTC.

The chain has TRBV27 and TRBJ2-5; 8 nucleotides line up with TRBD2. This CDR3 contains 15 residues. The V gene's germline CDR1 is MNHEY and CDR2 SMNVEV (reference sequence). The V gene end was trimmed by 4 bases and the J gene end by 5 bases; junction bases not matched to a gene: 9. The DNA for the CDR3 is TGTGCCAGCAGTTGGGTAGCGGGATCATTGGAGACCCAGTACTTC. This codes for CASSWVAGSLETQYF.

The chain combines TRBV7-6 with TRBJ2-7, with 10 bases that match TRBD2. J was trimmed by 3 bases and V by 4 bases; bases with no gene match: 9. This CDR3 comprises 16 residues. Germline assignment: CDR1 SGHVS and CDR2 FNYEAQ. DNA of the CDR3: TGTGCCAGCAGCTCTCCGGGAGCGGGAGGGGTCTACGAGCAGTACTTC. This translates into CASSSPGAGGVYEQYF.

CDR3 sequence reads: CASSEGQFSYNEQFF. CDR3 DNA: TGTGCCAGCAGTGAGGGACAGTTCTCCTACAATGAGCAGTTCTTC. The chain couples TRBV2 to TRBJ2-1, with TRBD1 identical over 7 bases. Germline lookup yields CDR1 SNHLY and CDR2 FYNNEI. The CDR3 contains 15 residues. Losses at the gene ends were 3 bases for V and 0 bases for J; bases not matched to a gene: 2.

The chain couples TRBV5-4 to TRBJ2-1, with TRBD2 matching over 7 bases. With 0 bases clipped from V and 0 bases from J, the junction kept 12 bases outside the gene matches. The length of the CDR3 is 19 residues. Germline V CDR1 and CDR2: SGHNT, YYREEE (reference sequence). CDR3 nucleotides: TGTGCCAGCAGCTTGGTCGGCGGGAGCCCTCTTAGCTCCTACAATGAGCAGTTCTTC. Encoded protein: CASSLVGGSPLSSYNEQFF.

This sequence joins TRBV5-5 and TRBJ1-1, with D uncertain. V was shortened by 0 bases and J by 1 base, with 4 bases between the two germline ends. Germline values: CDR1 SGHKS, CDR2 YYEKEE (reference sequence). This CDR3 contains 13 residues. CDR3 nucleotides: TGTGCCAGCAGCTTGGTTAGGAACACTGAAGCTTTCTTT. This translates into CASSLVRNTEAFF. The full variable domain, with the rest looked up from reference TRBV5-5 and TRBJ1-1, is DAGVTQSPTHLIKTRGQQVTLRCSPISGHKSVSWYQQVLGQGPQFIFQYYEKEERGRGNFPDRFSARQFPNYSSELNVNALLLGDSALYLCASSLVRNTEAFFGQGTRLTVV.

The chain recombines TRBV30 with TRBJ2-3; 7 bases agree with TRBD1. J lost 4 bases, V lost 2 bases, and 6 bases had no gene match. Germline-derived CDR1 and CDR2 are GTSNPN and SVGIG (reference sequence). The CDR3 has 14 residues. CDR3 nucleotide sequence: TGTGCCTGGAGTCCCCAGGGGGTCCCAGATACGCAGTATTTT. Translating it yields CAWSPQGVPDTQYF.

V usage is TRBV18 and J usage is TRBJ2-7, with 9 bases aligning to TRBD2. Germline loops: CDR1 KGHSH, CDR2 LQKENI. This CDR3 contains 17 residues. Trimming at V came to 3 bases and at J to 1 base, leaving 10 bases not matched to a gene. This chain's CDR3 is CASSPTVAGGTSYEQYF. In DNA form, the CDR3 reads TGTGCCAGCTCACCCACCGTTGCGGGGGGGACATCCTACGAGCAGTACTTC.

This clone came up once. V is TRBV28 and J is TRBJ1-3; D is perhaps TRBD1 (6 bases). V was trimmed by 3 bases and J by 0 bases, leaving 18 bases between them. Germline V CDR1 and CDR2: MDHEN, SYDVKM. CDR3 length: 18 amino acids. DNA for the CDR3: TGTGCCAGCAGTTTCTTGCAGGGGTCAGGGTTCTCTGGAAACACCATATATTTT. Its translation: CASSFLQGSGFSGNTIYF.

The V and J genes are TRBV6-5 and TRBJ1-5; 10 bases align to TRBD1. The CDR3 contains 15 residues. Losses at the gene ends were 4 bases for V and 5 bases for J; bases not matched to a gene: 5. Germline V CDR1 and CDR2: MNHEY, SVGAGI. The CDR3 DNA reads TGTGCCAGCAGTTCGTCCGGGACAGGGGATCAGCCCCAGCATTTT. Translating it yields CASSSSGTGDQPQHF.

J is TRBJ1-1 and V is TRBV5-4; 8 bases match TRBD1. After removal of 4 bases from V and 1 base from J, the junction contained 3 bases not matched to a gene. Germline values: CDR1 SGHNT, CDR2 YYREEE (reference sequence). The CDR3 totals 14 residues. The CDR3 loop reads CASSTGQGNTEAFF. CDR3 bases: TGTGCCAGCAGCACAGGACAGGGGAACACTGAAGCTTTCTTT.

The chain uses TRBV28 and TRBJ1-4; possible D gene TRBD1, 6 bases. V lost 5 bases, J lost 8 bases, and 18 bases lay in between. Germline V gene data show CDR1 as MDHEN and CDR2 as SYDVKM. This CDR3 region has 15 residues. CDR3 coding DNA: TGTGCCAGCAGTCAAACGGGCAGGGGTAGGGAAAAACTGTTTTTT. Translation: CASSQTGRGREKLFF.

The rearrangement links TRBV27 to TRBJ1-1; D is unresolved. V was clipped by 2 bases and J by 0 bases, with 25 bases between them. The CDR3 length is 20 residues. Germline CDR1 MNHEY, CDR2 SMNVEV (reference sequence). CDR3 residues: CASSLRSSLPGGQMNTEAFF. CDR3 sequence (DNA): TGTGCCAGCAGTTTAAGATCTTCTCTTCCCGGCGGCCAAATGAACACTGAAGCTTTCTTT.

The chain uses TRBV4-3 and TRBJ1-1; a weak D match, TRBD1 (5 bases). Germline-derived CDR1 and CDR2 are LGHNA and YSLEER. Trimming removed 1 base from V and 2 bases from J, with 14 bases in between. This CDR3 has 16 amino acids. The CDR3 sequence: CASSQAQGRGNTEAFF. CDR3 sequence (DNA): TGCGCCAGCAGCCAAGCTCAAGGGAGGGGAAACACTGAAGCTTTCTTT.

The CDR3 spells CAWSPDGFAYTIYF. For the CDR3, the DNA is TGTGCCTGGAGCCCCGACGGGTTTGCATACACCATATATTTT. The chain employs TRBV30 and TRBJ1-3; no clear D. The CDR3 spans 14 residues. V lost 3 bases to trimming and J lost 8 bases, with 17 bases between them. Per germline, CDR1 GTSNPN and CDR2 SVGIG (reference sequence). Full variable domain (outside the CDR3, taken from reference TRBV30 and TRBJ1-3): SQTIHQWPATLVQPVGSPLSLECTVEGTSNPNLYWYRQAAGRGLQLLFYSVGIGQISSEVPQNLSASRPQDRQFILSSKKLLLSDSGFYLCAWSPDGFAYTIYFGEGSWLTVV.

The chain has TRBV9 and TRBJ2-3; no firm D call. CDR3 length: 15 amino acids. Per the germline V gene, CDR1 is SGDLS and CDR2 is YYNGEE. V gave up 0 bases and J gave up 0 bases, with 8 bases separating them. The DNA of the CDR3 is TGTGCCAGCAGCGTAGGCGGCAGCAGCACAGATACGCAGTATTTT. The encoded protein is CASSVGGSSTDTQYF.

Only one count was recorded for this clone. This rearrangement joins TRBV20-1 to TRBJ2-7, with D perhaps matching TRBD1 (6 bases). The V and J ends lost 3 bases and 0 bases respectively, with 18 bases between them. The CDR3 has 16 residues. In germline, CDR1 is DFQATT, CDR2 SNEGSKA (reference sequence). The CDR3 region is CSASVLGWGLSYEQYF. As DNA, the CDR3 is TGCAGTGCTAGTGTCCTGGGTTGGGGGCTCTCCTACGAGCAGTACTTC.

The chain couples TRBV10-1 to TRBJ2-1, with a possible D match to TRBD1 (6 bases). From germline, CDR1 is WNHNN and CDR2 SYGVQD (reference sequence). The CDR3 is 13 residues long. Trimming shortened V by 7 bases and J by 9 bases, and 16 bases separated the two germline ends. Written as DNA, the CDR3 is TGCGCCAGCAACAGGGCCCCGGGACGTGAGCAGTTCTTC. It yields the protein CASNRAPGREQFF.

The chain recombines TRBV5-8 with TRBJ2-3; 12 nucleotides agree with TRBD2. Trimming at V came to 4 bases and at J to 5 bases, leaving 11 bases not matched to a gene. CDR1 is SGHTS, CDR2 YDEGEE, per germline. The CDR3 is 17 amino acids. CDR3 protein: CASSLAASGRARDTQYF. The CDR3 nucleotides are TGTGCCAGCAGCCTGGCGGCTAGCGGGAGGGCAAGAGATACGCAGTATTTT. Full variable domain (outside the CDR3, taken from reference TRBV5-8 and TRBJ2-3): EAGVTQSPTHLIKTRGQQATLRCSPISGHTSVYWYQQALGLGLQFLLWYDEGEERNRGNFPPRFSGRQFPNYSSELNVNALELEDSALYLCASSLAASGRARDTQYFGPGTRLTVL.

V usage is TRBV4-1 and J usage is TRBJ1-1, with unresolved D. The CDR3 covers 14 residues. Trimming shortened V by 3 bases and J by 0 bases, and 8 bases separated the two germline ends. Germline V lookup: CDR1 MGHRA, CDR2 YSYEKL. CDR3 in amino acids: CASSQGRMNTEAFF. The CDR3 DNA follows: TGCGCCAGCAGCCAGGGCAGGATGAACACTGAAGCTTTCTTT.

The chain employs TRBV9 and TRBJ2-1, with D possibly matching TRBD2 (6 bases). The CDR3 has 16 residues. CDR1 is SGDLS, CDR2 YYNGEE, per germline. Trimming shortened V by 4 bases and J by 0 bases, and 14 bases separated the two germline ends. The CDR3 is CASSSGGTGSYNEQFF. The CDR3 nucleotides read TGTGCCAGCAGCTCAGGAGGGACTGGCTCCTACAATGAGCAGTTCTTC.